The TCR beta chain under discussion was sequenced for a study of shared T cell receptors in the human thymus. TCRdb keeps only in-frame clones here, not all; method: immunoSEQ multiplex PCR. The sample yields more than 550,000 clones, more than 75% seen once. The CDR3 spans 15 residues. Germline V gene data show CDR1 as KGHSH and CDR2 as LQKENI. V was cut by 2 bases and J by 4 bases, with 15 bases left in between. The count of this clone is one. A further study also used this sample, focusing on human thymus T cells. From that second work: The thymus tissue came from resections taken during corrective heart surgery. A high degree of thymic repertoire overlap among unrelated individuals was reported in related research.

The clonotype comes from a boy under three years old with a congenital heart defect. Input material: thymocytes. The rearrangement joins TRBV18 to TRBJ2-7; no clear D. The CDR3 sequence: CASSPSDSGSYEQYF. The CDR3 DNA reads TGTGCCAGCTCACCATCCGATTCGGGTTCGTACGAGCAGTACTTC.